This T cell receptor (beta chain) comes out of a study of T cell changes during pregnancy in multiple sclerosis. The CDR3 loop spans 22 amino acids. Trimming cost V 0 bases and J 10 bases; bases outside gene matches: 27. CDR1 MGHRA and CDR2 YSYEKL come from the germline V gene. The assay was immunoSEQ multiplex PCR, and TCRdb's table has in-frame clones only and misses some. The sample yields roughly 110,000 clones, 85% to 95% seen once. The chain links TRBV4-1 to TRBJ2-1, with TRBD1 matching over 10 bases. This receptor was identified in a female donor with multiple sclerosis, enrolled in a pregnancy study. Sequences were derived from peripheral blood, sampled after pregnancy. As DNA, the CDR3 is TGCGCCAGCAGCCAAGACTTCATCCGTATGGGACAGGGGTTCAGGGGTCAATTGGAGCAGTTCTTC. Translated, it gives CASSQDFIRMGQGFRGQLEQFF.